This section outlines one T cell receptor (beta chain) sequence together with its context. Germline CDR1 reads GTSNPN; CDR2 reads SVGIG (reference sequence). This CDR3 contains 11 residues. Between the trimmed V and J ends, which lost 1 base and 14 bases, there was a span of 12 bases. This record belongs to a study of identical twins. TCRdb used MiXCR to reprocess the 5' RACE reads, holding one entry per CDR3 protein. Of 550,000 to 700,000 distinct CDR3 sequences listed, approximately 22% are singletons. These data were also reused for a study on T cells expressing NK-cell markers. That work contributes: The CD3+CD56-NKG2C+ fraction of a few donors was also led by these clonotypes.

Input material: PBMCs. The TCR comes from a woman aged 18 to 35 in good health. This chain links TRBV30 with TRBJ2-1; D tentatively fits TRBD1 or TRBD2 (6 bases each). The CDR3 spells CAWSEGEVEFF. CDR3 nucleotide sequence: TGTGCCTGGAGTGAGGGGGAGGTGGAGTTCTTC.